This entry is about one T cell receptor (beta chain). What it binds is unknown. Noted time point: newly diagnosed GD, antithyroid drugs for less than 3 months. PBMC RNA served as the TCR library source. In building TCR beta libraries, iRepertoire HTBI primers were used together with Arm-PCR of CDR3 regions. In TCRdb, the multiplex PCR reads were re-called with MiXCR into one record per CDR3 protein. This sample has 380,000 or so distinct CDR3 sequences, with around 15% found just once. The record originates from a study of regulatory T cells in long-lasting Graves disease. Study-level findings and limits: Persistent patients shared more public clonotypes (roughly 2,800) than new patients (about 930).

Another study also made use of these data, one on T cells in Graves' hyperthyroidism and ophthalmopathy. That paper notes: Prediction of ophthalmopathy progression came a median approximately 6.5 months pre-onset.

This sequence originates from a woman between 18 and 29 years old with Graves disease. The sample was peripheral blood mononuclear cells (PBMCs), taken at new diagnosis, from a patient treated with antithyroid drugs.

The CDR3 coding sequence is TGTGCCATCAAAACAGGGGCTGGAAACACCATATATTTT. Its protein product is CAIKTGAGNTIYF. The rearrangement uses TRBV10-3 and TRBJ1-3; 7 bases fit TRBD1. The junction had 2 bases not matched to a gene; V was cut back by 7 bases and J by 2 bases. This CDR3 spans 13 amino acids. From germline, CDR1 is ENHRY and CDR2 SYGVKD.